This T cell receptor beta chain was identified in a study of T cell repertoires in cytomegalovirus infection. Across the whole study: Carrying CMV and the relevant HLA type showed in public TCR beta signatures.

This clonotype has more than one count but fewer than ten. Its antigen is still unknown. TCRdb processed the reads anew with MiXCR; each CDR3 protein has one entry. The table records around 450,000 distinct CDR3 sequences, about 11% of them present only once. Study-wide results and caveats: Predominance within the ex vivo response was attributable to HLA-C-restricted CMV-specific TCR beta clonotypes.

After removal of 4 bases from V and 9 bases from J, the junction contained 7 bases not matched to a gene. The CDR3 runs to 14 residues. CDR1 is LNHDA, CDR2 SQIVND, per germline (reference sequence). This sequence was found in a human donor in good health (CMV status not recorded). Some clones in this sample may be carry-over from other donors' samples. The genes are TRBV19 and TRBJ2-1, with 9 nucleotides matching TRBD2. Material for sequencing was PBMCs. The CDR3 sequence is CASSNMAGGPEQFF. The CDR3 DNA is TGTGCCAGTAGTAATATGGCGGGGGGGCCTGAGCAGTTCTTC.